This TCR beta chain was recovered during a study of blood T cell repertoires in COVID-19. Study-wide context: Sources were T cells, B-cell-depleted T cells, or PBMCs; the material itself was cDNA or gDNA.

The table came from immunoSEQ multiplex PCR; TCRdb's copy has only in-frame clones and leaves some out. The sample records roughly 140,000 clones, around 80% being singletons. Sequencing input: peripheral blood. This sequence was found in a woman aged 45-65 years in a cohort sampled during active or convalescent COVID-19.

Here the CDR3 reads CASSQDRGRWYGYTF. CDR3 sequence (DNA): TGCGCCAGCAGCCAAGATAGGGGCAGGTGGTATGGCTACACCTTC. V usage is TRBV4-3 and J usage is TRBJ1-2; a possible D gene is TRBD1 (5 bases). The length of the CDR3 is 15 residues. V dropped 0 bases and J dropped 5 bases, with 13 bases sitting between them. The germline V gene encodes CDR1 LGHNA and CDR2 YSLEER.